The clone carrying this T cell receptor beta chain was detected only once. Its antigen is unknown. The PCR made use of 60 Vbeta and 13 Jbeta primers. The repertoire was sequenced with immunoSEQ multiplex PCR; TCRdb's copy has only in-frame clones and lacks some. The table shows around 95,000 clones, with approximately 80% occurring only once. This sample is part of a study of cytomegalovirus exposure and HLA in healthy donors. Points from the study as a whole: The majority of TCR sequences were rare, yet some public TCRs appeared in many donors. In a later analysis, compared with equally common non-associated chains, HLA-associated beta chains were more expanded.

The V end lost 6 bases, the J end lost 6 bases, and 18 bases lay between the germline ends. The CDR3 length is 14 residues. Germline V gene sequence: CDR1 MNHNS, CDR2 SASEGT. The chain links TRBV6-1 to TRBJ2-7, with D perhaps TRBD1 (6 bases). The sequenced material came from PBMCs. The sequence was obtained from a female donor in good health and CMV-seropositive. The CDR3, as DNA: TGTGCCAGCAGATCACAGGGAGCCGTGGGCGAGCAGTACTTC. Amino acid sequence: CASRSQGAVGEQYF.